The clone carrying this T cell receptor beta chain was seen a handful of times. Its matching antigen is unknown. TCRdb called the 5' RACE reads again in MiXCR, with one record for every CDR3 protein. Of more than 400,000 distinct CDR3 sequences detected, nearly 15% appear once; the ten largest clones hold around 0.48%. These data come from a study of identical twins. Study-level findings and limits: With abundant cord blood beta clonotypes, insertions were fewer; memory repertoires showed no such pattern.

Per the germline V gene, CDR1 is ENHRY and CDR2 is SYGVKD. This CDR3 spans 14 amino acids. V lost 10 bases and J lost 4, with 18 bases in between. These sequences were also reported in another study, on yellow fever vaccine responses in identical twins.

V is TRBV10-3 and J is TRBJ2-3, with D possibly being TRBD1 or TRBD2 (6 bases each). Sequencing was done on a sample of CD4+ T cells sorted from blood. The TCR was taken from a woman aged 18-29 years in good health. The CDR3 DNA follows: TGTGCCACCAACCGGGGGCTTCATTCAGATACGCAGTATTTT. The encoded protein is CATNRGLHSDTQYF.